Detailed here is one T cell receptor beta chain. Generated by immunoSEQ multiplex PCR, the TCRdb table keeps only in-frame clones and is missing some. Here the sample spans about 110,000 clones, about nine tenths being singletons. The record originates from a study of control samples from healthy donors and cancer patients. The V and J ends lost 2 bases and 3 bases, in that order; junction bases with no gene match: 6. Germline values: CDR1 GTSNPN, CDR2 SVGIG (reference sequence). The CDR3 runs to 15 residues. The TCR was taken from a human donor in good health. The donor label of this sample is uncertain. The V call is TRBV30, the J call TRBJ1-2; 10 bases are a match to TRBD1. Sequencing was carried out using blood. CDR3: CAWSRGDRGDYGYTF. CDR3 DNA sequence: TGTGCCTGGAGTAGAGGGGACAGGGGAGACTATGGCTACACCTTC.